Listed below are T cell receptor beta chains from one sample, sequenced in a study of CD8+CD57+ T cells in acquired aplastic anemia. TCRdb itself ran the reads through MiXCR, one entry per CDR3 protein. This table holds 150,000 to 200,000 distinct CDR3 sequences, over 40% found once. Sequencing was performed on sorted CD4+, CD8+, or CD8+CD57+ T cells (not recorded which) from PBMCs. The origin of the receptors is a human donor with aplastic anemia. CDR3s include the opening cysteine and the closing phenylalanine or tryptophan. Fields, in order: D gene, V gene, J gene, clone size, CDR3 DNA, CDR3 protein. D genes are given only for firm matches. A clone size is listed for some rows: how often the clone was seen (once, few, many), or a class if it is expanded.

d_call: -; v_call: TRBV28; j_call: TRBJ2-5; clone_size: many; cdr3_nt: TGTGCCAGCAGTTCGGTAGTCGAGACCCAGTACTTC; cdr3_aa: CASSSVVETQYF
d_call: -; v_call: TRBV20-1; j_call: TRBJ2-3; clone_size: many; cdr3_nt: TGCAGTGCTATACAATCGGATACTAGCACAGATACGCAGTATTTT; cdr3_aa: CSAIQSDTSTDTQYF
d_call: -; v_call: TRBV10-3; j_call: TRBJ1-2; clone_size: -; cdr3_nt: TGTGCCAGCAGTGAATCGGGGGCAGGGGCTAACTATGGCTACACCTTC; cdr3_aa: CASSESGAGANYGYTF
d_call: -; v_call: TRBV6-5; j_call: TRBJ1-1; clone_size: once; cdr3_nt: TGTGCCAGCAGTTACTCACCCCCGACAAGGGACACTGAAGCTTTCTTT; cdr3_aa: CASSYSPPTRDTEAFF
d_call: -; v_call: TRBV6-1; j_call: TRBJ2-7; clone_size: few; cdr3_nt: TGTGCCAGCAGCCTGGGCAGGGGGGACTACGAGCAGTACTTC; cdr3_aa: CASSLGRGDYEQYF
d_call: -; v_call: TRBV12-5; j_call: TRBJ1-1; clone_size: -; cdr3_nt: TGTGCTAGTGGCTCCGGACAATACGGGGATACCACCGAAGCTTTCTTT; cdr3_aa: CASGSGQYGDTTEAFF
d_call: -; v_call: TRBV3-1; j_call: TRBJ2-7; clone_size: few; cdr3_nt: TGTGCCAGCAGCCCCCCGCTCCCGAGCTCCTACGAGCAGTACTTC; cdr3_aa: CASSPPLPSSYEQYF
d_call: -; v_call: TRBV18; j_call: TRBJ1-2; clone_size: -; cdr3_nt: TGTGCCAGCTCACCCGACAGAGTCTATGGCTACACCTTC; cdr3_aa: CASSPDRVYGYTF
d_call: -; v_call: TRBV15; j_call: TRBJ2-1; clone_size: -; cdr3_nt: TGTGCCACACGGGAGCAGGCCAATGAGCAGTTCTTC; cdr3_aa: CATREQANEQFF
d_call: -; v_call: TRBV7-3; j_call: TRBJ2-5; clone_size: -; cdr3_nt: TGTGCCAGCAGCCCGCGGGTGGAAGAGACCCAGTACTTC; cdr3_aa: CASSPRVEETQYF
d_call: -; v_call: TRBV12-3/TRBV12-4; j_call: TRBJ2-7; clone_size: -; cdr3_nt: TGTGCCAGCAGCCGGCCCGGGTCTAACTCCTACGAGCAGTACTTC; cdr3_aa: CASSRPGSNSYEQYF
d_call: TRBD1; v_call: TRBV11-2; j_call: TRBJ2-7; clone_size: -; cdr3_nt: TGTGCCAGCAGCCCAGGGACAGGGGGCCATCGGTCTTACGAGCAGTACTTC; cdr3_aa: CASSPGTGGHRSYEQYF
d_call: TRBD1; v_call: TRBV20-1; j_call: TRBJ2-1; clone_size: -; cdr3_nt: TGCAGTGCCAACAGGGGTGACTACAATGAGCAGTTCTTC; cdr3_aa: CSANRGDYNEQFF
d_call: -; v_call: TRBV20-1; j_call: TRBJ1-4; clone_size: many; cdr3_nt: TGCAGTGCTTCGATTTGGGCAACTAATGAAAAACTGTTTTTT; cdr3_aa: CSASIWATNEKLFF
d_call: -; v_call: TRBV10-3; j_call: TRBJ2-7; clone_size: -; cdr3_nt: TGTGCCATCAGTGGGACCCGTCAAACTAGCTCCTACGAGCAGTACTTC; cdr3_aa: CAISGTRQTSSYEQYF
d_call: TRBD2; v_call: TRBV19; j_call: TRBJ2-3; clone_size: many; cdr3_nt: TGTGCCAGTAGTATATTCTCCGGGAGGGCCCATCTGTCAGATACGCAGTATTTT; cdr3_aa: CASSIFSGRAHLSDTQYF
d_call: -; v_call: TRBV7-2; j_call: TRBJ1-1; clone_size: few; cdr3_nt: TGTGCCAGCAGCTTGGGTCTTGAAGCTTTCTTT; cdr3_aa: CASSLGLEAFF
d_call: -; v_call: TRBV12-3/TRBV12-4; j_call: TRBJ1-1; clone_size: many; cdr3_nt: TGTGCCAGCAGTTTTACTCCCGACGCTCCCACTGAAGCTTTCTTT; cdr3_aa: CASSFTPDAPTEAFF
d_call: -; v_call: TRBV4-1; j_call: TRBJ1-2; clone_size: -; cdr3_nt: TGCGCCAGCAGCCAAGATCAAAGGAGGTTTGATGGCTACACCTTC; cdr3_aa: CASSQDQRRFDGYTF
d_call: -; v_call: TRBV20-1; j_call: TRBJ2-3; clone_size: many; cdr3_nt: TGCAGTGCCCCATCCGGGATGGGCTTCGGTACGCAGTATTTT; cdr3_aa: CSAPSGMGFGTQYF
d_call: TRBD1; v_call: TRBV10-3; j_call: TRBJ2-4; clone_size: -; cdr3_nt: TGTGCCAGCAGTGAGAGGACAGGGGGTAGGAACATTCAGTACTTC; cdr3_aa: CASSERTGGRNIQYF
d_call: -; v_call: TRBV30; j_call: TRBJ1-1; clone_size: -; cdr3_nt: TGTGCCTGGAGTGTACTGTCGAACACTGAAGCTTTCTTT; cdr3_aa: CAWSVLSNTEAFF
d_call: -; v_call: TRBV27; j_call: TRBJ2-5; clone_size: -; cdr3_nt: TGTGCCAGCCCCCTGGTCCCGACCCAGTACTTC; cdr3_aa: CASPLVPTQYF
d_call: -; v_call: TRBV27; j_call: TRBJ1-2; clone_size: -; cdr3_nt: TGTGCCAGCACTTCAGACTATAACTATGGCTACACCTTC; cdr3_aa: CASTSDYNYGYTF
d_call: -; v_call: TRBV2; j_call: TRBJ1-2; clone_size: once; cdr3_nt: TGTGCCAGCAGTGAAGCGCTACGAATCCAGTCGGGCTATGGCTACACCTTC; cdr3_aa: CASSEALRIQSGYGYTF
d_call: -; v_call: TRBV7-8; j_call: TRBJ1-2; clone_size: -; cdr3_nt: TGTGCCAGTAGTAAGGAGTACAATGGCTACACCTTC; cdr3_aa: CASSKEYNGYTF